By proportion, the clone carrying this T cell receptor beta chain is medium-sized. The authors distributed each subset's genomic DNA evenly over several immunoSEQ plates. Here immunoSEQ multiplex PCR was the method, and the copy in TCRdb shows in-frame clones only, minus some. The sample consists of about 110,000 clones, 68% of them appearing once. The sample originates from a study of shared clonotypes between healthy human individuals. The CDR3 sequence is 14 residues long. Per the germline V gene, CDR1 is SNHLY and CDR2 is FYNNEI. Trimming pared 6 bases from V and 6 bases from J, leaving 15 bases between.

Source material: memory CD8+ T cells sorted from blood. The subset denotes: CD45RO+ cells pooled with CCR7-negative TemRA cells. The source is a woman aged 25 to 39 in good health. The J gene is TRBJ2-1, the V gene TRBV2; TRBD2 might be the D (6 bases). The CDR3 region is CASRPGTGGNEQFF. The CDR3 DNA follows: TGTGCCAGCAGGCCCGGGACTGGGGGCAATGAGCAGTTCTTC.